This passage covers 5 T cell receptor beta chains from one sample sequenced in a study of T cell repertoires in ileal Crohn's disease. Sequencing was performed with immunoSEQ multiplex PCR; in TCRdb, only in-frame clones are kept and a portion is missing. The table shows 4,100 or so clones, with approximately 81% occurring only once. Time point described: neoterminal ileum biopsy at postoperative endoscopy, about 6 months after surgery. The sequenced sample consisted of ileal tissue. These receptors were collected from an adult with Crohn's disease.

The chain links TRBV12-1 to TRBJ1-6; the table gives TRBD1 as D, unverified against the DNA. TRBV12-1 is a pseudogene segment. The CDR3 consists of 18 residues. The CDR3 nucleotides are TGTGCCAGCAGCTTCACATACAGGGCGTACTCCTATAATTCACCCCTCCACTTT. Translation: CASSFTYRAYSYNSPLHF.

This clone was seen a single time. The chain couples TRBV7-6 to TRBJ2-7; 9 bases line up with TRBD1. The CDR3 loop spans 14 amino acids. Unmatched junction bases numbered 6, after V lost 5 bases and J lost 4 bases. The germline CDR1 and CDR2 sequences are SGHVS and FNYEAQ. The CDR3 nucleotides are TGTGCCAGCAGCATCGGACAGGGGTTGTACGAGCAGTACTTC. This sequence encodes CASSIGQGLYEQYF.

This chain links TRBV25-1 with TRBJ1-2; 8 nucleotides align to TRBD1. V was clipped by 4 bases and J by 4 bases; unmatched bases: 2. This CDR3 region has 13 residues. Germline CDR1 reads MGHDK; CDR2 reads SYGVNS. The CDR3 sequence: CASSAGGPYGYTF. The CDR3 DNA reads TGTGCCAGCAGTGCAGGGGGCCCCTATGGCTACACCTTC.

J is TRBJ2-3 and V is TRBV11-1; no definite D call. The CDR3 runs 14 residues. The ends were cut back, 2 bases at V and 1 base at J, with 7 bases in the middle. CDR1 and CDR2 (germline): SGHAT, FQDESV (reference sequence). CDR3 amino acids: CASSLLARTDTQYF. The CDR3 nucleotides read TGTGCCAGCAGCTTATTAGCACGCACAGATACGCAGTATTTT. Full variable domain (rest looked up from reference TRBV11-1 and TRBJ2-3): EAEVAQSPRYKITEKSQAVAFWCDPISGHATLYWYRQILGQGPELLVQFQDESVVDDSQLPKDRFSAERLKGVDSTLKIQPAELGDSAMYLCASSLLARTDTQYFGPGTRLTVL.

This chain's CDR3 is CASSPSGPTSGGGETQYF. For the CDR3, the DNA is TGTGCCAGCAGCCCATCTGGACCGACGAGCGGGGGAGGAGAGACCCAGTACTTC. V gene TRBV7-3 combines with J gene TRBJ2-5; 8 positions agree with TRBD2. Germline values: CDR1 SGHTA, CDR2 FQGTGA. This CDR3 spans 18 amino acids. The V and J ends lost 5 bases and 4 bases, in that order; junction bases with no gene match: 18.